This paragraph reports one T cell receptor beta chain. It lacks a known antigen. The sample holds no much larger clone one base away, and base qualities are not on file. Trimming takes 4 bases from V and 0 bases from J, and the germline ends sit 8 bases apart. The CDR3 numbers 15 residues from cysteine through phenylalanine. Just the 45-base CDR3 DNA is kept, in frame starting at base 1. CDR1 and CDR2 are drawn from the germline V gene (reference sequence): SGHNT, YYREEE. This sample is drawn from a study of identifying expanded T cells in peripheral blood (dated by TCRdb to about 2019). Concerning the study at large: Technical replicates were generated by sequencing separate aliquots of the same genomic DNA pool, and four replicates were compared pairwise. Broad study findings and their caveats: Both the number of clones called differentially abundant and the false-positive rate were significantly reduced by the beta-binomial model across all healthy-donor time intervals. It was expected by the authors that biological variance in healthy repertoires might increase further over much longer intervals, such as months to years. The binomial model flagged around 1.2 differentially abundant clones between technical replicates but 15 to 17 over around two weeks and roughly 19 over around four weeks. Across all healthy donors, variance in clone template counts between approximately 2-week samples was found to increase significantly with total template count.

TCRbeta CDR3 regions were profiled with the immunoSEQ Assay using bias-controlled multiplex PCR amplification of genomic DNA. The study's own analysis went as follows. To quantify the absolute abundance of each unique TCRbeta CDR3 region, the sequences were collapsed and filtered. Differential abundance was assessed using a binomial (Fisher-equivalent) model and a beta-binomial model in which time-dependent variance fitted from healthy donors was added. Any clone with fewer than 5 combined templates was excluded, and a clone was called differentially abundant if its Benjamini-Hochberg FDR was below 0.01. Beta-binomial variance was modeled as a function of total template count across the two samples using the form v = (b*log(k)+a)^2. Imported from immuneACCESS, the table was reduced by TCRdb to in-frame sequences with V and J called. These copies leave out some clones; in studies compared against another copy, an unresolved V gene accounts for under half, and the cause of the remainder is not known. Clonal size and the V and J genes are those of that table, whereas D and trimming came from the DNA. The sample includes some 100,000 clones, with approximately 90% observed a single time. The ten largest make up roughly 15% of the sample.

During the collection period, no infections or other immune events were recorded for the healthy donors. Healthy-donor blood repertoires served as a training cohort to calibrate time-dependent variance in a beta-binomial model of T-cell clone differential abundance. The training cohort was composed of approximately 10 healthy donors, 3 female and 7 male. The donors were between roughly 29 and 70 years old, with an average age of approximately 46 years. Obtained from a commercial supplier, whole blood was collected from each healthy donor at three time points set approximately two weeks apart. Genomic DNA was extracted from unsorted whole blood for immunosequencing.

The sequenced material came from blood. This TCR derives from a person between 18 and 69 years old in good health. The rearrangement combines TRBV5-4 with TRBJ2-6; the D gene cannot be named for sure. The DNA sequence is TGTGCCAGCAGCCGCTCTCTCTCTGGGGCCAACGTCCTGACTTTC. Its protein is CASSRSLSGANVLTF.